The 27 T cell receptor beta chains below come from one sample, sequenced in a study of Tregs in tolerant kidney transplant recipients. Assay used: immunoSEQ multiplex PCR; TCRdb lists only in-frame clones, some missing. The sample table includes approximately 35,000 clones. The input for sequencing was CD8+ T cells from blood, taken before the transplant. These receptors were taken from a human donor who received a combined kidney and bone marrow transplant.

As for this clone: The read stops 3 residues short of the end of the CDR3; the missing end is completed from the germline J gene. V and J are TRBV20-1 and TRBJ2-3; D is undetermined. Deletions cut 1 base from V and 4 bases from J, with 3 bases between. The CDR3 is 11 amino acids. CDR1 is DFQATT, CDR2 SNEGSKA, per germline (reference sequence). CDR3 loop: CSARAADTQYF. The DNA read from the CDR3 is TGCAGTGCTAGAGCGGCAGATACG.

The sequenced CDR3 bases are TGTGCCAGCAGCGCATACAGGGAGGTCAATGAG. This sequence encodes CASSAYREVNE. The full CDR3 is CASSAYREVNEQFF. The chain uses TRBV11-1 and TRBJ2-1; D is perhaps TRBD1 or TRBD2 (6 bases each). The sequenced fragment ends 3 residues before the CDR3 boundary, so the rest is inferred from the germline J gene. V gave up 5 bases and J gave up 6 bases, with 14 bases separating them. Germline V CDR1 and CDR2: SGHAT, FQDESV (reference sequence). The CDR3 loop spans 14 amino acids.

Here the CDR3 reads CASSLGQEYGYTF. The sequenced part of the CDR3 DNA is TGTGCCAGCAGCCTAGGACAGGAGTATGGC. This rearrangement joins TRBV7-9 to TRBJ1-2, with 7 nucleotides matching TRBD1. From the germline J gene comes the end of the CDR3, since the read stops 3 residues before it. The CDR3 has 13 amino acids. With 5 bases clipped from V and 5 bases from J, the junction kept 5 bases outside the gene matches. The germline V gene encodes CDR1 SEHNR and CDR2 FQNEAQ (reference sequence).

Concerning this clone itself: The missing CDR3 end, 3 residues past where the read stops, is filled in from the germline J gene. The chain combines TRBV7-9 with TRBJ1-2; D perhaps matches TRBD1 (5 bases). Germline values: CDR1 SEHNR, CDR2 FQNEAQ (reference sequence). CDR3 length equals 12 residues. CDR3: CASSFGTLGYTF. CDR3 DNA (partial): TGTGCCAGCAGCTTCGGGACTCTAGGC.

Points on this clone: With the read ending 3 residues before the CDR3 end, the germline J gene is used to fill in that end. This chain links TRBV20-1 with TRBJ1-1; D possibly corresponds to TRBD1 (5 bases). Germline CDR1 is DFQATT and CDR2 is SNEGSKA (reference sequence). The CDR3 spans 12 residues. CDR3: CSTEGRTPEAFF. The part of the CDR3 DNA that was read is TGCAGTACCGAGGGCAGGACACCAGAA.

The chain's CDR3 is CASSFYGDSYNEQFF. The sequenced part of the CDR3 DNA is TGCGCCAGCAGCTTTTACGGGGACTCCTACAATGAG. V usage is TRBV5-1 and J usage is TRBJ2-1, with D possibly being TRBD2 (5 bases). With the read ending 3 residues before the CDR3 end, the germline J gene is used to fill in that end. V lost 2 bases, J lost 0 bases, and 9 bases lay in between. The CDR3 contains 15 residues. CDR1 and CDR2 (germline): SGHRS, YFSETQ.

Details on this clone: The CDR3 end falls 3 residues outside the read, so it is completed with the germline J gene. The gene calls are TRBV29-1 and TRBJ2-7, with 9 bases aligning to TRBD2. Germline CDR1 is SQVTM and CDR2 is ANQGSEA. The J segment lost 3 bases and the V segment lost 2 bases, leaving 2 bases of the junction unmatched. CDR3 length: 13 residues. Here the CDR3 reads CSVELAGLYEQYF. The CDR3 DNA, read in part, is TGCAGCGTTGAACTAGCGGGACTCTACGAG.

Of note for this clone: The CDR3 end lies 3 residues beyond the end of the read and is filled in from the germline J gene. The rearrangement joins TRBV10-1 to TRBJ1-3; D is undetermined. This CDR3 has 15 residues. The germline V gene has CDR1 WNHNN and CDR2 SYGVQD (reference sequence). Trimming removed 3 bases from V and 0 bases from J, with 9 bases in between. Partial CDR3 DNA: TGCGCCAGCAGTGATAACAGCTACTCTGGAAACACC. Protein: CASSDNSYSGNT. The entire CDR3 is CASSDNSYSGNTIYF.

To note about this clone: The DNA ends 3 residues before the CDR3 does, and the rest of the CDR3 is filled in from the germline J gene. V gene TRBV5-1 combines with J gene TRBJ1-2; D not certain. Per the germline V gene, CDR1 is SGHRS and CDR2 is YFSETQ. With 0 bases removed from V and 4 bases from J, the gap between germline ends came to 10 bases. This CDR3 has 14 amino acids. The CDR3 sequence: CASSLGARSYGYTF. Partial CDR3 DNA: TGCGCCAGCAGCTTGGGGGCCAGGAGCTATGGC.

A note on this clone: The observed sequence ends 3 residues before the CDR3 terminus, with the missing tail filled in from the germline J gene. V usage is TRBV7-6 and J usage is TRBJ2-5, with 12 bases aligning to TRBD2. The germline V gene has CDR1 SGHVS and CDR2 FNYEAQ. This CDR3 region has 15 residues. The V gene end was trimmed by 2 bases and the J gene end by 4 bases; junction bases not matched to a gene: 2. The covered CDR3 bases are TGTGCCAGCAGCTTACTAGCGGGGGGGGGAGAGACC. Amino acids: CASSLLAGGGET. The CDR3 in its entirety is CASSLLAGGGETQYF.

About this clone: Read data end 3 residues before the CDR3 end; the end is taken from the germline J gene. The V and J genes are TRBV6-1 and TRBJ2-7; D gene uncertain. The CDR3 sequence is 11 residues long. Germline loops: CDR1 MNHNS, CDR2 SASEGT. Between the trimmed V and J ends, which lost 4 bases and 5 bases, there was a span of 6 bases. The DNA read from the CDR3 is TGTGCCAGCAGTGTCGGTGACGAG. This codes for CASSVGDE. The entire CDR3 reads CASSVGDEQYF.

In the case of this clone: The read stops 3 residues short of the end of the CDR3; the missing end is completed from the germline J gene. This chain links TRBV2 with TRBJ1-1; TRBD1 agrees at 7 bases. V lost 5 bases, J lost 0 bases, and 6 bases stayed unmatched. Germline loops: CDR1 SNHLY, CDR2 FYNNEI. This CDR3 has 15 residues. The part of the CDR3 DNA that was read is TGTGCCAGCAGTCCACCGACAGGGTTGAACACTGAA. It encodes CASSPPTGLNTE. The entire CDR3 protein is CASSPPTGLNTEAFF.

Points on this clone: The missing CDR3 end, 3 residues past where the read stops, is filled in from the germline J gene. The rearrangement links TRBV29-1 to TRBJ1-2; maybe TRBD1 (6 bases). This CDR3 region has 15 residues. Germline CDR1 reads SQVTM; CDR2 reads ANQGSEA. V was trimmed by 4 bases and J by 1 base, leaving 16 bases between them. CDR3 region: CSVALNGQLNYGYTF. CDR3 bases read: TGCAGCGTTGCTCTCAATGGACAGCTTAACTATGGC.

In regard to this clone: The sequence runs out 3 residues before the end of the CDR3; the remainder is reconstructed from the germline J gene. V usage is TRBV5-1 and J usage is TRBJ2-1; D remains ambiguous. Germline V gene sequence: CDR1 SGHRS, CDR2 YFSETQ. The CDR3 spans 16 residues. The V end lost 2 bases, the J end lost 3 bases, and 15 bases lay between the germline ends. CDR3 DNA (partial): TGCGCCAGCAGCTTTGTCCCTGAGGCTTTCTACAATGAG. Amino acid sequence: CASSFVPEAFYNE. In full, the CDR3 reads CASSFVPEAFYNEQFF.

As to this clone: From the germline J gene comes the end of the CDR3, since the read stops 3 residues before it. The rearrangement uses TRBV30 and TRBJ2-7; D is uncertain. The germline CDR1 and CDR2 sequences are GTSNPN and SVGIG (reference sequence). Trimming cost V 0 bases and J 6 bases, with 12 bases left between them. The CDR3 spans 13 residues. The part of the CDR3 DNA that was read is TGTGCCTGGAGTGTAGGATCCTCGGGCGAG. It translates to CAWSVGSSGE. Given in full, the CDR3 is CAWSVGSSGEQYF.

In regard to this clone: The read ends 3 residues shy of where the CDR3 ends; the end is completed using the germline J gene. The J gene is TRBJ2-1, the V gene TRBV19; 8 bases fit TRBD2. V was pared by 9 bases and J by 2 bases, with 6 bases of the junction left unmatched. This CDR3 contains 14 residues. Germline V gives CDR1 LNHDA, CDR2 SQIVND (reference sequence). The sequenced part of the CDR3 DNA is TGTGCCAGCAGAGGACTAGCCCCCTACAATGAG. This gives the protein CASRGLAPYNE. The full-length CDR3 reads as CASRGLAPYNEQFF.

About this clone: Read sequence stops 3 residues before the CDR3 end, and the germline J gene provides the missing end. The chain employs TRBV6-4 and TRBJ2-1; TRBD1 agrees at 8 bases. The CDR3 has 16 residues. The germline CDR1 and CDR2 sequences are MRHNA and SNTAGT. Losses at the gene ends were 7 bases for V and 7 bases for J; bases not matched to a gene: 15. This CDR3 reads CASTKETGDAPNEQFF. CDR3 DNA, as far as it was read: TGTGCCAGCACCAAGGAGACAGGGGATGCCCCTAATGAG.

Comments on this clone: The read halts 3 residues ahead of the CDR3 end, with the missing end drawn from the germline J gene. The rearrangement joins TRBV13 to TRBJ1-2, with a possible D match to TRBD1 (6 bases). Trimming shortened V by 0 bases and J by 3 bases, and 11 bases separated the two germline ends. The CDR3 sequence is 15 residues long. Germline CDR1 reads PRHDT; CDR2 reads FYEKMQ (reference sequence). The sequenced part of the CDR3 DNA is TGTGCCAGCAGCTTAGGCCGCGCAGGGGACTATGGC. Protein: CASSLGRAGDYG. The entire CDR3 protein reads CASSLGRAGDYGYTF.

Worth noting for this clone: The observed sequence ends 3 residues before the CDR3 terminus, with the missing tail filled in from the germline J gene. V usage is TRBV7-9 and J usage is TRBJ2-1; 10 bases agree with TRBD2. This CDR3 contains 15 residues. The V gene end was trimmed by 5 bases and the J gene end by 5 bases; junction bases not matched to a gene: 6. Looked up from germline, CDR1 is SEHNR and CDR2 is FQNEAQ (reference sequence). Incomplete CDR3 DNA: TGTGCCAGCAGCACCGTAGCGGGAGGACACAATGAG. This gives the protein CASSTVAGGHNE. The entire CDR3 protein is CASSTVAGGHNEQFF.

Details on this clone: The CDR3 end lies 3 residues beyond the end of the read and is filled in from the germline J gene. The rearrangement links TRBV7-8 to TRBJ2-7, with 8 bases lining up with TRBD2. The germline V gene has CDR1 SGHVS and CDR2 FQNEAQ. The CDR3 runs 15 residues. The V and J ends lost 1 base and 4 bases, in that order; junction bases with no gene match: 6. Incomplete CDR3 DNA: TGTGCCAGCAGCTTAGACTCTAGCGGGCTGTACGAG. It codes for CASSLDSSGLYE. From start to end, the CDR3 is CASSLDSSGLYEQYF.

With regard to this clone: Sequencing ends 3 residues short of the CDR3 end; the germline J gene provides the rest. The chain employs TRBV19 and TRBJ1-2; possible D gene TRBD1, 5 bases. CDR1 and CDR2 from the germline V gene are LNHDA and SQIVND (reference sequence). This CDR3 spans 12 amino acids. V was cut by 1 base and J by 5 bases, with 5 bases left in between. CDR3 region: CASSIAGYGYTF. The CDR3 DNA, read in part, is TGTGCCAGTAGTATAGCAGGGTATGGC. The full variable domain, with the rest looked up from reference TRBV19 and TRBJ1-2, is DGGITQSPKYLFRKEGQNVTLSCEQNLNHDAMYWYRQDPGQGLRLIYYSQIVNDFQKGDIAEGYSVSREKKESFPLTVTSAQKNPTAFYLCASSIAGYGYTFGSGTRLTVV.

Regarding this clone: The read ends 3 residues before the CDR3 terminus; that terminus is restored from the germline J gene. The chain employs TRBV19 and TRBJ2-5; D perhaps matches TRBD2 (7 bases). The CDR3 contains 14 residues. The germline V gene has CDR1 LNHDA and CDR2 SQIVND (reference sequence). Trimming pared 5 bases from V and 5 bases from J, leaving 15 bases between. CDR3 region: CASSSREGGETQYF. The DNA read from the CDR3 is TGTGCCAGTAGTTCGCGTGAGGGGGGGGAGACC.

Notes on this clone: The read terminates 3 residues before the CDR3 end, so the remaining end is supplied by the germline J gene. This chain joins TRBV7-2 and TRBJ2-3; 7 positions agree with TRBD1. The CDR3 has 15 amino acids. J gave up 1 base and V 2 bases, and 3 bases lay outside the gene matches. Germline V gives CDR1 SGHTA, CDR2 FQGNSA. This chain's CDR3 is CASSLLQGGTDTQYF. The CDR3 bases that were read are TGTGCCAGCAGCTTACTTCAGGGGGGCACAGATACG. Full variable domain (rest looked up from reference TRBV7-2 and TRBJ2-3): GAGVSQSPSNKVTEKGKDVELRCDPISGHTALYWYRQSLGQGLEFLIYFQGNSAPDKSGLPSDRFSAERTGGSVSTLTIQRTQQEDSAVYLCASSLLQGGTDTQYFGPGTRLTVL.

Worth noting for this clone: The CDR3 end is not reached by the read, which stops 3 residues before it; the germline J gene fills it in. V gene TRBV2 combines with J gene TRBJ1-1; TRBD1 might be the D (6 bases). CDR3 length: 17 residues. The V end was cut by 3 bases, the J end by 1 base, with 18 bases between. The germline gives CDR1 SNHLY, CDR2 FYNNEI. The DNA read from the CDR3 is TGTGCCAGCAGTGATTTGACCGCGGGGGCCGGGAACACTGAA. Its protein is CASSDLTAGAGNTE. The full CDR3 is CASSDLTAGAGNTEAFF.

Concerning this clone itself: The read ends 3 residues before the CDR3 terminus; that terminus is restored from the germline J gene. This chain links TRBV6-1 with TRBJ1-1; D gene uncertain. Trimming pared 4 bases from V and 3 bases from J, leaving 15 bases between. CDR1 is MNHNS, CDR2 SASEGT, per germline. CDR3 length: 15 residues. CDR3 bases read: TGTGCCAGCAGTGTCTACTCCTATGTCGACACTGAA. Translating gives CASSVYSYVDTE. The complete CDR3 protein is CASSVYSYVDTEAFF.

A note on this clone: The read ends 3 residues early relative to the CDR3; the germline J gene fills the gap. The chain combines TRBV19 with TRBJ2-7; 10 bases are a match to TRBD1. CDR3 size: 15 residues. Germline V gives CDR1 LNHDA, CDR2 SQIVND (reference sequence). With V trimmed by 3 bases and J by 3 bases, 5 bases remained unmatched. The DNA read from the CDR3 is TGTGCCAGTAGTATGGCGGGACAGGGGTTCTACGAG. Its translation is CASSMAGQGFYE. From start to end, the CDR3 is CASSMAGQGFYEQYF.

Remarks on this clone: Read data end 3 residues before the CDR3 end; the end is taken from the germline J gene. The chain links TRBV5-1 to TRBJ2-2; possible D gene TRBD1, 6 bases. The CDR3 has 15 residues. Germline loops: CDR1 SGHRS, CDR2 YFSETQ. V was pared by 3 bases and J by 4 bases, with 13 bases between. The part of the CDR3 DNA that was read is TGCGCCAGCAGCTCCACAGGGTATACCACCGGGGAG. This codes for CASSSTGYTTGE. The complete CDR3 reads CASSSTGYTTGELFF.